The 28 T cell receptor beta chains presented below share a single source sample, sequenced in a study of T cell responses to AZD1222 COVID-19 vaccine. Assay used: immunoSEQ multiplex PCR; TCRdb lists only in-frame clones, some missing. The sample shows about 100,000 clones, about 88% of them seen only once. This specimen was peripheral blood, taken on day 0 of AZD1222 vaccination. The receptor set was obtained from an adult in good health.

This clone has a single count. The chain joins TRBV7-2 to TRBJ2-7, with unresolved D. CDR3 length: 14 residues. From germline, CDR1 is SGHTA and CDR2 FQGNSA. The V gene lost 1 base and the J gene lost 2 bases, with 9 bases spanning the gap. The CDR3 spells CASSLDLLAYEQYF. The DNA of the CDR3 is TGTGCCAGCAGCTTAGATCTCCTAGCCTACGAGCAGTACTTC. Combining the CDR3 with reference TRBV7-2 and TRBJ2-7 gives the whole variable domain GAGVSQSPSNKVTEKGKDVELRCDPISGHTALYWYRQSLGQGLEFLIYFQGNSAPDKSGLPSDRFSAERTGGSVSTLTIQRTQQEDSAVYLCASSLDLLAYEQYFGPGTRLTVT.

The chain employs TRBV7-3 and TRBJ2-2; 15 bases match TRBD2. CDR1 and CDR2 from the germline V gene are SGHTA and FQGTGA. The J segment lost 4 bases and the V segment lost 5 bases, leaving 5 bases of the junction unmatched. CDR3 size: 17 residues. CDR3 protein: CASSVPGLAGGTGELFF. CDR3 nucleotide sequence: TGTGCCAGCAGCGTCCCGGGACTAGCGGGAGGCACCGGGGAGCTGTTTTTT.

The chain joins TRBV18 to TRBJ1-1; D is unclear. Germline assignment: CDR1 KGHSH and CDR2 LQKENI. Between the trimmed V and J ends, which lost 5 bases and 6 bases, there was a span of 13 bases. This CDR3 is 13 amino acids long. The DNA for the CDR3 is TGTGCCAGCTCATCCCCCGGTGGGGCTGAAGCTTTCTTT. This codes for CASSSPGGAEAFF.

The rearrangement joins TRBV11-3 to TRBJ2-1; D might be TRBD1 (5 bases). The CDR3 length is 14 residues. Germline loops: CDR1 SGHNT, CDR2 YENEEA. Between the trimmed V and J ends, which lost 1 base and 11 bases, there was a span of 15 bases. For the CDR3, the DNA is TGTGCCAGCAGCTTAGGGAGACAGACTCATCAGCAGTTCTTC. Amino acids: CASSLGRQTHQQFF.

The chain joins TRBV11-3 to TRBJ1-1, with a tentative D call TRBD1 (5 bases). The germline CDR1 and CDR2 sequences are SGHNT and YENEEA. Trimming pared 3 bases from V and 6 bases from J, leaving 11 bases between. CDR3 length: 13 residues. The CDR3 coding sequence is TGTGCCAGCAGCTTTGAGGGGAAGGCTGAAGCTTTCTTT. Protein: CASSFEGKAEAFF.

V and J are TRBV6-1 and TRBJ2-7, with 9 bases identical to TRBD2. The germline V gene has CDR1 MNHNS and CDR2 SASEGT. V shed 1 base and J 4 bases; nucleotides not matched to a gene: 5. The CDR3 extends over 15 amino acids. DNA for the CDR3: TGTGCCAGCAGTGAAGGCCTAGCGGGGCCATACGAGCAGTACTTC. This codes for CASSEGLAGPYEQYF.

This chain uses TRBV6-5 with TRBJ1-5; no definite D call. Deletions cut 5 bases from V and 1 base from J, with 6 bases between. Per the germline V gene, CDR1 is MNHEY and CDR2 is SVGAGI. The CDR3 runs to 13 residues. CDR3 nucleotide sequence: TGTGCCAGCAGTCCCAGGAGCAATCAGCCCCAGCATTTT. Its protein product is CASSPRSNQPQHF.

The gene calls are TRBV19 and TRBJ1-2, with 8 bases that match TRBD1. The CDR3 totals 15 residues. Germline V CDR1 and CDR2: LNHDA, SQIVND (reference sequence). With 5 bases clipped from V and 4 bases from J, the junction kept 9 bases outside the gene matches. The CDR3 DNA reads as TGTGCCAGTAGTGTCGGGACAGGCCTCGGCTATGGCTACACCTTC. Amino acids: CASSVGTGLGYGYTF.

The rearrangement uses TRBV27 and TRBJ2-5; 7 nucleotides match TRBD2. The CDR3 totals 15 residues. Germline trimming cut 0 bases from V and 5 bases from J; bases unmatched to any gene: 6. Germline V gene lookup returns CDR1 MNHEY and CDR2 SMNVEV (reference sequence). CDR3 amino acids: CASSLSSGRDETQYF. Written as DNA, the CDR3 is TGTGCCAGCAGTTTATCGTCAGGGAGGGATGAGACCCAGTACTTC.

The rearrangement joins TRBV4-1 to TRBJ1-1, with D maybe TRBD1 (6 bases). Trimming pared 4 bases from V and 3 bases from J, leaving 15 bases between. The CDR3 has 15 amino acids. Germline CDR1 reads MGHRA; CDR2 reads YSYEKL. The CDR3 spells CASSRRTEGYTEAFF. Here the CDR3 DNA reads TGCGCCAGCAGCCGTCGGACAGAGGGTTACACTGAAGCTTTCTTT.

The V and J genes are TRBV27 and TRBJ1-6; D might be TRBD1 (5 bases). The germline gives CDR1 MNHEY, CDR2 SMNVEV (reference sequence). Trimming removed 2 bases at V and 1 base at J, with 15 bases between. CDR3 length equals 18 residues. The CDR3 is CASSLIGAYGSYNSPLHF. Here the CDR3 DNA reads TGTGCCAGCAGTTTAATAGGGGCCTACGGGTCCTATAATTCACCCCTCCACTTT.

This clone was seen a few times. The chain links TRBV29-1 to TRBJ2-7; D unclear. With 4 bases removed from V and 2 bases from J, the gap between germline ends came to 12 bases. The CDR3 has 13 amino acids. Germline-derived CDR1 and CDR2 are SQVTM and ANQGSEA. The CDR3 DNA reads as TGCAGCGTTGGCGACCGAGAACCCTACGAGCAGTACTTC. This translates into CSVGDREPYEQYF.

This CDR3 reads CASSLGSNYNSPLHF. The CDR3 DNA follows: TGCGCCAGCAGCTTGGGCAGCAACTATAATTCACCCCTCCACTTT. The V call is TRBV5-1, the J call TRBJ1-6; D not certain. Trimming removed 0 bases at V and 3 bases at J, with 7 bases between. Germline loops: CDR1 SGHRS, CDR2 YFSETQ. The CDR3 is made up of 15 amino acids.

This clone was seen a few times. The J gene is TRBJ2-2, the V gene TRBV5-5, with D possibly matching TRBD1 (6 bases). The CDR3 runs 16 residues. The germline V and J ends were trimmed by 4 bases and 5 bases, with 18 bases remaining between them. Germline assignment: CDR1 SGHKS and CDR2 YYEKEE (reference sequence). The CDR3 DNA reads TGTGCCAGCAGCCGAAAACAGGGCAGAGATACCGGGGAGCTGTTTTTT. It is translated as CASSRKQGRDTGELFF.

The V gene is TRBV3-1 (or the pseudogene TRBV3-2), the J gene TRBJ1-4; perhaps TRBD1 as D (6 bases). Germline V lookup: CDR1 LGHDT, CDR2 YNNKEL (reference sequence). The CDR3 extends over 14 amino acids. Trimming removed 0 bases from V and 8 bases from J, with 10 bases in between. The CDR3 nucleotides read TGTGCCAGCAGCCAAGACAGGGGAACCGAAAAACTGTTTTTT. The encoded protein is CASSQDRGTEKLFF.

The chain links TRBV27 to TRBJ2-1; 8 bases match TRBD2. J gave up 5 bases and V 7 bases, and 7 bases lay outside the gene matches. The germline V gene has CDR1 MNHEY and CDR2 SMNVEV (reference sequence). CDR3 length: 14 residues. CDR3 sequence (DNA): TGTGCCAGCAAGGGTACGGGAGGGCACAATGAGCAGTTCTTC. This sequence encodes CASKGTGGHNEQFF.

The chain employs TRBV5-1 and TRBJ2-4; 7 bases agree with TRBD2. V was clipped by 2 bases and J by 1 base; unmatched bases: 6. Germline V gives CDR1 SGHRS, CDR2 YFSETQ. The CDR3 sequence is 16 residues long. This CDR3 is CASSFRGDSAKNIQYF. CDR3 in DNA: TGCGCCAGCAGCTTCCGGGGGGACTCGGCCAAAAACATTCAGTACTTC.

The V call is TRBV5-4, the J call TRBJ2-5; D ambiguous. The CDR3 consists of 13 residues. The V gene lost 1 base and the J gene lost 5 bases, with 9 bases spanning the gap. The germline V gene encodes CDR1 SGHNT and CDR2 YYREEE (reference sequence). Written as DNA, the CDR3 is TGTGCCAGCAGCTTGATCCTAGGCGAGACCCAGTACTTC. This translates into CASSLILGETQYF.

The DNA of the CDR3 is TGTGCCAGCAGCAGGAGGGCGGACACTGAAGCTTTCTTT. It translates to CASSRRADTEAFF. The chain is built from TRBV7-2 and TRBJ1-1; D gene uncertain. The CDR3 has 13 residues. The V end lost 5 bases, the J end lost 3 bases, and 10 bases lay between the germline ends. The germline gives CDR1 SGHTA, CDR2 FQGNSA.

CDR3 sequence (DNA): TGTGCCAGCAGTTACAGCGTGGGGAATGAGCAGTTCTTC. Residues: CASSYSVGNEQFF. This chain uses TRBV27 with TRBJ2-1; D unresolved. CDR1 and CDR2 from the germline V gene are MNHEY and SMNVEV (reference sequence). V was pared by 4 bases and J by 7 bases, with 11 bases between. The length of the CDR3 is 13 residues.

The chain combines TRBV7-2 with TRBJ2-3; the D gene is possibly TRBD2 (5 bases). The V end lost 8 bases, the J end lost 0 bases, and 12 bases lay between the germline ends. Germline V gene lookup returns CDR1 SGHTA and CDR2 FQGNSA. The length of the CDR3 is 14 residues. This chain's CDR3 is CASASRVSTDTQYF. The CDR3 DNA reads TGTGCCAGCGCTTCGCGGGTTAGCACAGATACGCAGTATTTT. Supplemented by reference TRBV7-2 and TRBJ2-3, the full variable domain reads GAGVSQSPSNKVTEKGKDVELRCDPISGHTALYWYRQSLGQGLEFLIYFQGNSAPDKSGLPSDRFSAERTGGSVSTLTIQRTQQEDSAVYLCASASRVSTDTQYFGPGTRLTVL.

The rearrangement links TRBV7-9 to TRBJ1-1; 7 bases match TRBD1. CDR3 length equals 15 residues. Germline trimming cut 5 bases from V and 4 bases from J; bases unmatched to any gene: 10. From germline, CDR1 is SEHNR and CDR2 FQNEAQ (reference sequence). CDR3 nucleotides: TGTGCCAGCAGCCCTGGGACAGTCTCTGGCACTGAAGCTTTCTTT. Amino acids: CASSPGTVSGTEAFF.

This clone is a singleton in its sample. This chain uses TRBV19 with TRBJ2-2; no firm D call. Trimming shortened V by 5 bases and J by 6 bases, and 10 bases separated the two germline ends. The germline V gene has CDR1 LNHDA and CDR2 SQIVND (reference sequence). CDR3 size: 13 residues. The DNA of the CDR3 is TGTGCCAGTAGTTCTGCCGTTGCCGGGGAGCTGTTTTTT. Translation gives CASSSAVAGELFF.

This chain links TRBV4-2 with TRBJ2-7; perhaps TRBD2 as D (5 bases). The CDR3 has 14 amino acids. The germline CDR1 and CDR2 sequences are LGHNA and YNFKEQ. Trimming took off 4 bases at V and 1 base at J, with 11 bases between the two ends. The CDR3 DNA sequence: TGTGCCAGCAGCCCCCACGGACTGTCCTACGAGCAGTACTTC. Its translation is CASSPHGLSYEQYF.

V is TRBV9 and J is TRBJ2-2; possible D gene TRBD1, 6 bases. V shed 2 bases and J shed 5 bases, with 13 bases lying between them. The CDR3 length is 15 residues. Per the germline V gene, CDR1 is SGDLS and CDR2 is YYNGEE. The CDR3 is CASSVGQSTTGELFF. The CDR3 nucleotides are TGTGCCAGCAGCGTTGGACAGTCGACAACCGGGGAGCTGTTTTTT.

This clone was seen only once. The chain employs TRBV10-3 and TRBJ2-5, with a tentative D call TRBD1 (5 bases). Germline CDR1 and CDR2: ENHRY and SYGVKD. With 0 bases removed from V and 5 bases from J, the gap between germline ends came to 19 bases. This CDR3 is 17 amino acids long. The CDR3 reads CAISESPPGRVGETQYF. The CDR3 DNA reads as TGTGCCATCAGTGAGTCCCCCCCGGGCAGGGTGGGGGAGACCCAGTACTTC.

This rearrangement joins TRBV18 to TRBJ2-7; D gene uncertain. V was shortened by 3 bases and J by 12 bases, with 15 bases between the two germline ends. From germline, CDR1 is KGHSH and CDR2 LQKENI. CDR3 size: 12 residues. CDR3 sequence: CASSPSRPLLYF. The CDR3 nucleotides read TGTGCCAGCTCACCCTCCCGGCCTTTATTGTACTTC. Full variable domain (outside the CDR3, taken from reference TRBV18 and TRBJ2-7): NAGVMQNPRHLVRRRGQEARLRCSPMKGHSHVYWYRQLPEEGLKFMVYLQKENIIDESGMPKERFSAEFPKEGPSILRIQQVVRGDSAAYFCASSPSRPLLYFGPGTRLTVT.

V and J are TRBV19 and TRBJ2-7; 13 nucleotides align to TRBD2. CDR3 length: 18 residues. CDR1 and CDR2 from the germline V gene are LNHDA and SQIVND (reference sequence). The V gene end was trimmed by 1 base and the J gene end by 5 bases; junction bases not matched to a gene: 11. CDR3 in DNA: TGTGCCAGTAGTATAGTGGGACTAGCGGGACCGACTACCCACGAGCAGTACTTC. Translating gives CASSIVGLAGPTTHEQYF.